This note documents a single T cell receptor (beta chain) sequence. No antigen is known for it. Germline V gene lookup returns CDR1 SGHNT and CDR2 YYREEE (reference sequence). Trimming pared 1 base from V and 5 bases from J, leaving 14 bases between. CDR3 size: 15 residues. Measured with immunoSEQ multiplex PCR; TCRdb has only the in-frame clones, and not every one. The repertoire consists of some 120,000 clones, with around 94% occurring once and the leading ten covering around 1.2%. This entry is derived from a study of graft-versus-host responses after intestinal transplantation. Study in general: Recipients had transplants, and these were multivisceral, liver-intestinal, or isolated intestinal. Recipients uniformly received anti-thymocyte globulin induction, followed by tacrolimus and steroids for 2 to 4 years.

Study-wide findings and caveats: Declining HvG levels early post-transplant were linked to peak circulating GvH clone levels. Patients with graft-donor T cell macrochimerism had high graft-versus-host to host-versus-graft clonal ratios in allografts.

This TCR derives from a human donor who was the organ donor for an intestinal transplant. The specimen comprised unstimulated CD8+ T cells sorted from spleen or lymph node cells, sampled before transplant. V usage is TRBV5-4 and J usage is TRBJ2-3; weak D call: TRBD2 (6 bases). CDR3 nucleotides: TGTGCCAGCAGCTTGTGGGGCGGGGTAGTAGATACGCAGTATTTT. Translated: CASSLWGGVVDTQYF.